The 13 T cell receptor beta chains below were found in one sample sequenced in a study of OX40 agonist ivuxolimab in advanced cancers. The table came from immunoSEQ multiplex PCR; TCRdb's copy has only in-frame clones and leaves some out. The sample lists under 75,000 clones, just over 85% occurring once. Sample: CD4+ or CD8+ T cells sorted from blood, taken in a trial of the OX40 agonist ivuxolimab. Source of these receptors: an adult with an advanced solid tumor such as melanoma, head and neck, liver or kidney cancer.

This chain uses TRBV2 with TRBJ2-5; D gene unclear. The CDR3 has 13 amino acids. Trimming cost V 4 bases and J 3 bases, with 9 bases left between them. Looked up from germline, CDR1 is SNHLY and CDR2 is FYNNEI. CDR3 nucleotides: TGTGCCAGCAGTGCCGGCTTGGAAGAGACCCAGTACTTC. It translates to CASSAGLEETQYF.

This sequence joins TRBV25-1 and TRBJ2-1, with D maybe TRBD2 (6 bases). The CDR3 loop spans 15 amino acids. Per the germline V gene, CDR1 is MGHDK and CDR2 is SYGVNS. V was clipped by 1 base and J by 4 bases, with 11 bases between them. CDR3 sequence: CASSEFTSPYNEQFF. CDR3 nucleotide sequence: TGTGCCAGCAGTGAATTCACTAGCCCTTACAATGAGCAGTTCTTC.

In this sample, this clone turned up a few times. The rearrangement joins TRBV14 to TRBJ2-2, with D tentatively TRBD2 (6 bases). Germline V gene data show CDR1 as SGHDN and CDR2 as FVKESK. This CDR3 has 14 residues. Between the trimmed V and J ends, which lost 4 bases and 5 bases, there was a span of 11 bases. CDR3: CASSRGTATGELFF. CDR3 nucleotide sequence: TGTGCCAGCAGCCGAGGGACTGCAACCGGGGAGCTGTTTTTT.

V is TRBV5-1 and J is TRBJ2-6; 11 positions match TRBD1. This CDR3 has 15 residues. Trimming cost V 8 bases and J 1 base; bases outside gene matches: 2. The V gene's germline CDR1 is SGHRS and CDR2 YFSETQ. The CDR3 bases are TGCGCCAGTGGACAGGGGGCGTCTGGGGCCAACGTCCTGACTTTC. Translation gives CASGQGASGANVLTF.

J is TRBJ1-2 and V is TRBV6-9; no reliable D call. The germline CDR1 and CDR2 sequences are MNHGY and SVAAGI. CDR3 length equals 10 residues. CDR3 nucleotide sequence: TGTCCCGGGTGGGTGAGGGGCTACACCTTC. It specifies CPGWVRGYTF.

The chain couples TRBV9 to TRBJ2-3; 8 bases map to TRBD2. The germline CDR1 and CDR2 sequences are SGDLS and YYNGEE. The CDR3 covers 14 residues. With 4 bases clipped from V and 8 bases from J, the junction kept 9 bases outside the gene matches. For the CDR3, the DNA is TGTGCCAGCAGCACAAGCGGGAGCGGCGGTACGCAGTATTTT. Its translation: CASSTSGSGGTQYF.

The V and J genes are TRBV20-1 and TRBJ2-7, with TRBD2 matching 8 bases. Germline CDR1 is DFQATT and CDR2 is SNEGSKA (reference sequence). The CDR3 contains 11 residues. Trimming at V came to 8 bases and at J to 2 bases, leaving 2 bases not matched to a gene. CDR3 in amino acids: CSFGGAYEQYF. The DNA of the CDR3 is TGCAGTTTCGGGGGGGCCTACGAGCAGTACTTC.

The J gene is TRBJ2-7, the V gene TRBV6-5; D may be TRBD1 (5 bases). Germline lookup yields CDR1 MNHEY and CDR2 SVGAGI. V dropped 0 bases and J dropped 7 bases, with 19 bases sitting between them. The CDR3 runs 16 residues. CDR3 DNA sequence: TGTGCCAGCAGTTACTCCCCCCGAGACAGCTTAGGAGAGCAGTACTTC. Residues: CASSYSPRDSLGEQYF.

In DNA form, the CDR3 reads TGTGCCAGCAGTGAAAGGGTCATCGGTGGAAACACCATATATTTT. This codes for CASSERVIGGNTIYF. The chain is built from TRBV2 and TRBJ1-3; D unresolved. The CDR3 sequence is 15 residues long. Trimming took off 2 bases at V and 3 bases at J, with 11 bases between the two ends. Germline CDR1 is SNHLY and CDR2 is FYNNEI.

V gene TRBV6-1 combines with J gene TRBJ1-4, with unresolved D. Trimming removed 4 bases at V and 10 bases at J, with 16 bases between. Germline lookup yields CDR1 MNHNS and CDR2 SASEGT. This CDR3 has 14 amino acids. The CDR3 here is CASSVRESLLKLFF. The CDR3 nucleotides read TGTGCCAGCAGTGTACGGGAATCTCTCCTAAAACTGTTTTTT.

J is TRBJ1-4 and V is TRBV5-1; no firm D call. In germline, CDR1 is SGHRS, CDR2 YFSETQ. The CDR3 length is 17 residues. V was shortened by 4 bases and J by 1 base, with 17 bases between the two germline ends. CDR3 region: CASSLARMTGTNEKLFF. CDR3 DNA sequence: TGCGCCAGCAGCCTGGCACGGATGACGGGAACTAATGAAAAACTGTTTTTT.

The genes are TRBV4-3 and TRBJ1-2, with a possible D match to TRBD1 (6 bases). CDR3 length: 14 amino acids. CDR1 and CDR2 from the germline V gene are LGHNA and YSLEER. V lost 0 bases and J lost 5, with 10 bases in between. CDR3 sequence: CASSQDGRGYGYTF. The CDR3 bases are TGCGCCAGCAGCCAAGATGGGAGGGGGTATGGCTACACCTTC.

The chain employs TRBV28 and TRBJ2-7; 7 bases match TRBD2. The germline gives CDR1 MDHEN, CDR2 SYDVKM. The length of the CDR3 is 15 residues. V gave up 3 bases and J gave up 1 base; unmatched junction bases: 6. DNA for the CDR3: TGTGCCAGCAGTTTGGGAGGGGCGGGATCCTACGAGCAGTACTTC. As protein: CASSLGGAGSYEQYF.